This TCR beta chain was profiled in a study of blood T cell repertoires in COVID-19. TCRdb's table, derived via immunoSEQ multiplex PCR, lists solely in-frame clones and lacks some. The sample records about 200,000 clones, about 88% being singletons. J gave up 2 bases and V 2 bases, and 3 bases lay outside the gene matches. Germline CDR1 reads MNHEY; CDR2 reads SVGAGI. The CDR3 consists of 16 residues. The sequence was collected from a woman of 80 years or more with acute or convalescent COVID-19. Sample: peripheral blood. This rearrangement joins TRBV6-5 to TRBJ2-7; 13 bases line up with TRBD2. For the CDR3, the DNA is TGTGCCAGCAGTTACACCGGGACTAGCGGGACCTACGAGCAGTACTTC. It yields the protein CASSYTGTSGTYEQYF.